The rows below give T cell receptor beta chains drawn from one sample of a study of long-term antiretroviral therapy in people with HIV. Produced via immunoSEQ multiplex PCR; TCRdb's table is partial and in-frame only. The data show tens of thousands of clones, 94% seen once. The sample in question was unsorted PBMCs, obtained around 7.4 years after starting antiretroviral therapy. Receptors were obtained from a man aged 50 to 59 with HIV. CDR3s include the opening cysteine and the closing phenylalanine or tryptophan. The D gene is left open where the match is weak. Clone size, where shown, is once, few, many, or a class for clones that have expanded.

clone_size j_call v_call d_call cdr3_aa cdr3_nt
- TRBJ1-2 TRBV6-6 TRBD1 CASTDRNYGYTF TGTGCCAGCACGGACAGGAACTATGGCTACACCTTC
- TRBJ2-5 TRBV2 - CASSVGETQYF TGTGCCAGCAGTGTTGGAGAGACCCAGTACTTC
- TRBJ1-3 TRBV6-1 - CASSPWPARGNTIYF TGTGCCAGCAGCCCCTGGCCGGCGAGGGGAAACACCATATATTTT
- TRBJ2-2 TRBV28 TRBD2 CASSLTQRGGPGELFF TGTGCCAGCAGTTTAACACAGCGGGGGGGCCCCGGGGAGCTGTTTTTT
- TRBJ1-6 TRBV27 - CASSLSPRDNSPLHF TGTGCCAGCAGTTTATCGCCCAGGGATAATTCACCCCTCCACTTT
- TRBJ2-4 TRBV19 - CASSISHLAKNIQYF TGTGCCAGTAGTATCTCCCACCTAGCCAAAAACATTCAGTACTTC
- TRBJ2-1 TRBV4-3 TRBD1 CASRVGTGDYNEQFF TGCGCCAGCAGGGTCGGGACAGGGGATTACAATGAGCAGTTCTTC
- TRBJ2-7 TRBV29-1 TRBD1 CSVNRGYEQYF TGCAGCGTCAACAGGGGATACGAGCAGTACTTC
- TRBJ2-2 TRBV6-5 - CASSSTANTGELFF TGTGCCAGCAGTTCGACAGCGAACACCGGGGAGCTGTTTTTT
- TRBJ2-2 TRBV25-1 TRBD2 CASSESWGGNTGELFF TGTGCCAGCAGTGAATCGTGGGGGGGGAACACCGGGGAGCTGTTTTTT
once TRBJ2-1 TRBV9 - CASSPRTTNNEQFF TGTGCCAGCAGCCCTCGGACAACCAACAATGAGCAGTTCTTC
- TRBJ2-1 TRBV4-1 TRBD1 CASSQRDRGSYNEQFF TGCGCCAGCAGCCAAAGGGACAGGGGCTCCTACAATGAGCAGTTCTTC
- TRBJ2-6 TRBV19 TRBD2 CASSTSSLGGGSGANVLTF TGTGCCAGTAGTACGTCTTCCTTGGGCGGGGGGTCTGGGGCCAACGTCCTGACTTTC
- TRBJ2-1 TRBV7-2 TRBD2 CASSLGGRGGRNEQFF TGTGCCAGCAGCTTAGGAGGGCGGGGGGGCCGAAATGAGCAGTTCTTC
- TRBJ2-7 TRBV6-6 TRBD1 CASSYSGQGYSEQYF TGTGCCAGCAGTTACTCGGGACAGGGGTACTCCGAGCAGTACTTC
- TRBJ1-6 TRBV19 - CASSETGFRYNSPLHF TGTGCCAGTAGCGAGACAGGTTTTCGCTATAATTCACCCCTCCACTTT
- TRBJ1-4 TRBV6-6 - CASSYSVGEKLFF TGTGCCAGCAGTTACTCCGTGGGCGAAAAACTGTTTTTT
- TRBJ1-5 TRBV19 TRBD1 CASSTFGQGRDQPQHF TGTGCCAGTAGTACCTTCGGACAGGGCCGGGATCAGCCCCAGCATTTT
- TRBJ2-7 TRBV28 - CASSVPGTSYEQYF TGTGCCAGCAGTGTCCCCGGGACCTCCTACGAGCAGTACTTC
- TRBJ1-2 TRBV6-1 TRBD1 CASSENRDRGRGGYTF TGTGCCAGCAGTGAAAACCGGGACAGGGGAAGAGGTGGCTACACCTTC
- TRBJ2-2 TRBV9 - CASSVGVRGNTGELFF TGTGCCAGCAGCGTAGGAGTGAGGGGGAACACCGGGGAGCTGTTTTTT